The rows below give T cell receptor beta chains drawn from one sample of a study of shared clonotypes between healthy human individuals. Libraries were prepared by immunoSEQ multiplex PCR; TCRdb keeps only in-frame clonotypes and omits some of them. The sample includes around 510,000 clones, around 96% seen only once; the top ten take 0.064%. The sequenced sample was naive CD4+ T cells sorted from blood. The source is a woman aged 30 to 39 in good health. Each CDR3 is given with its conserved first and last residue. Each record gives: V gene, D gene, clone size, J gene, CDR3 DNA, CDR3 protein. The D gene is left open where the match is weak. For some rows the clone size is stated as once, few or many, or as a class when expanded; others skip it.

TRBV6-6	-	-	TRBJ1-3	TGTGCCAGCAGCCCCTTTGGTGCCTCTGGAAACACCATATATTTT	CASSPFGASGNTIYF
TRBV30	-	-	TRBJ1-2	TGTGCCTGGAGTGGCCAATGGGGCTACACCTTC	CAWSGQWGYTF
TRBV28	-	-	TRBJ2-1	TGTGCCAGCAGTTTCGGGGCCCATGAGCAGTTCTTC	CASSFGAHEQFF
TRBV21-1	-	-	TRBJ1-5	TGTGCCAGCAGCAAAGATTCGGGCAGATATCAGCCCCAGCATTTT	CASSKDSGRYQPQHF
TRBV30	-	-	TRBJ2-7	TGTGCCTGGAGTGTACAGGTAGCGTTCGGCGAGCAGTACTTC	CAWSVQVAFGEQYF
TRBV5-1	TRBD1	-	TRBJ2-1	TGCGCCAGCAGCTTGGAAACAGGGGGATCTTACAATGAGCAGTTCTTC	CASSLETGGSYNEQFF
TRBV18	TRBD2	-	TRBJ2-7	TGTGCCAGCTCACCACGGCGGGAGCGGTACGAGCAGTACTTC	CASSPRRERYEQYF
TRBV6-5	-	-	TRBJ1-2	TGTGCCAGCAGTTACCAGTCCACAGGTGCCGACACCTTC	CASSYQSTGADTF
TRBV6-5	-	once	TRBJ1-4	TGTGCCAGCAGTTATTTGAGCTGGGACGGCCGGGAAAAACTGTTTTTT	CASSYLSWDGREKLFF
TRBV18	TRBD1	-	TRBJ1-2	TGTGCCAGCTCAAGACAGGGAGGACCCTATGGCTACACCTTC	CASSRQGGPYGYTF
TRBV11-1	TRBD1	-	TRBJ2-7	TGTGCCAGCAGCTTCGGACAGGGGGCGAACTACGAGCAGTACTTC	CASSFGQGANYEQYF
TRBV11-2	TRBD1	-	TRBJ1-1	TGTGCCAGCAGCTGGGGACAGCTGAACACTGAAGCTTTCTTT	CASSWGQLNTEAFF
TRBV10-3	-	-	TRBJ2-5	TGTGCCATCAGTGAGTCATACGGTCCGGAGACCCAGTACTTC	CAISESYGPETQYF
TRBV19	TRBD1	-	TRBJ1-2	TGTGCCAGTAGCCCCTTCGGGGACAGGGATTATGGCTACACCTTC	CASSPFGDRDYGYTF
TRBV11-2	TRBD1	-	TRBJ1-1	TGTGCCAGCAGCGCCAGGGACAGGGGGAACACTGAAGCTTTCTTT	CASSARDRGNTEAFF
TRBV27	TRBD1	-	TRBJ2-7	TGTGCCAGCAGTTTGGGGACAGGGAGGGTATCCTACGAGCAGTACTTC	CASSLGTGRVSYEQYF
TRBV5-5	-	-	TRBJ2-7	TGTGCCAGCAGCTTGGACTACTCTATCGAGCAGTACTTC	CASSLDYSIEQYF
TRBV7-9	-	-	TRBJ2-5	TGTGCCAGCAGCTTGGCAGGGACGGAAATCCAAGAGACCCAGTACTTC	CASSLAGTEIQETQYF
TRBV10-3	-	-	TRBJ1-1	TGTGCCATCAGTGAGGTTAAGGGATCGAACACTGAAGCTTTCTTT	CAISEVKGSNTEAFF
TRBV5-1	-	-	TRBJ1-1	TGCGCCAGCAGCTTGGACGACACTGAAGCTTTCTTT	CASSLDDTEAFF
TRBV19	-	-	TRBJ2-7	TGTGCCAGTAGTTATCGCCAGGCCTACGAGCAGTACTTC	CASSYRQAYEQYF
TRBV4-2	-	once	TRBJ1-5	TGTGCCAGCAGCCCCGGGGCAGATAGCAATCAGCCCCAGCATTTT	CASSPGADSNQPQHF
TRBV19	-	-	TRBJ1-2	TGTGCCAGTAGTGAGGACGGCTCATATGGCTACACCTTC	CASSEDGSYGYTF
TRBV10-1	TRBD1	once	TRBJ1-1	TGCGCCAGCAGTGAGATCTCGGCAGGGGGAACTGAAGCTTTCTTT	CASSEISAGGTEAFF
TRBV7-9	-	-	TRBJ1-5	TGTGCCAGCAGCCTAGGATTGCAGCCCCAGCATTTT	CASSLGLQPQHF
TRBV5-1	TRBD1	once	TRBJ1-1	TGCGCCAGCAGCCCCGGGACAGGGATGCGCGCGACTGAAGCTTTCTTT	CASSPGTGMRATEAFF
TRBV6-1	-	-	TRBJ1-5	TGTGCCAGCAGTTTTCCGGGCGGAAATCAGCCCCAGCATTTT	CASSFPGGNQPQHF
TRBV5-1	-	-	TRBJ1-1	TGCGCCAGCAGCTTTGGGACGGTGAACACTGAAGCTTTCTTT	CASSFGTVNTEAFF
TRBV28	TRBD1	once	TRBJ2-3	TGTGCCAGCAGTCAGGGACAGGATTGGACAGATACGCAGTATTTT	CASSQGQDWTDTQYF
TRBV2	TRBD1	once	TRBJ1-4	TGTGCCAGCAGTGAAGCCTTGGGACAGCTTAATGAAAAACTGTTTTTT	CASSEALGQLNEKLFF
TRBV19	-	-	TRBJ2-1	TGTGCCAGTAGCTCCTTCAGGCCGGACTCCTACAATGAGCAGTTCTTC	CASSSFRPDSYNEQFF
TRBV5-1	-	-	TRBJ1-1	TGCGCCAGCAGCTTGGAAGGTTCCGGCCAGATGAACACTGAAGCTTTCTTT	CASSLEGSGQMNTEAFF
TRBV5-4	TRBD1	-	TRBJ1-1	TGTGCCAGCAGCTGGCCGGGACAGGGGAACACTGAAGCTTTCTTT	CASSWPGQGNTEAFF
TRBV7-8	-	-	TRBJ2-2	TGTGCCAGCAGCCCAATTGGGGGGGCCCGGCAGAACACCGGGGAGCTGTTTTTT	CASSPIGGARQNTGELFF
TRBV18	-	once	TRBJ1-3	TGTGCCAGCTCACCAGGTGACAGAACCATATATTTT	CASSPGDRTIYF
TRBV9	-	-	TRBJ2-1	TGTGCCAGCAGCGTAGAGGGTACCAACTACAATGAGCAGTTCTTC	CASSVEGTNYNEQFF
TRBV7-9	TRBD1	-	TRBJ1-6	TGTGCCAGCAGTTCTTACCGGGACAGGGATTCACCCCTCCACTTT	CASSSYRDRDSPLHF
TRBV6-5	-	-	TRBJ1-5	TGTGCCAGCTCGAGGGCAGGGGTTAGCAATCAGCCCCAGCATTTT	CASSRAGVSNQPQHF
TRBV19	TRBD1	-	TRBJ1-1	TGTGCCAGTAGACAGGGGGCGCGTACTGAAGCTTTCTTT	CASRQGARTEAFF
TRBV6-4	TRBD1	-	TRBJ1-2	TGTGCCAGCAGGGGACAGGGCAGGGGCTACACCTTC	CASRGQGRGYTF
TRBV28	TRBD1	-	TRBJ1-1	TGTGCCAGCAGCCTTTGGGGACAGGCAGGTGGCACTGAAGCTTTCTTT	CASSLWGQAGGTEAFF
TRBV27	-	-	TRBJ1-3	TGTGCCAGCAGTTCGGGACTGCTTGGAAACACCATATATTTT	CASSSGLLGNTIYF
TRBV9	TRBD1	-	TRBJ1-1	TGTGCCAGCAACCCAGGGGGCGGTGAAGCTTTCTTT	CASNPGGGEAFF
TRBV21-1	-	-	TRBJ2-5	TGTGCCAGCAGCAAATATTTCCAGGTAAAAGGGGGGACCCAGTACTTC	CASSKYFQVKGGTQYF
TRBV4-1	-	-	TRBJ1-1	TGCGCCAGCAGCCGAGTATCTGGAAACACTGAAGCTTTCTTT	CASSRVSGNTEAFF